This T cell receptor beta chain is drawn from a study of neurological immune-mediated disorders. TCRdb called the 5' RACE reads again in MiXCR, with one record for every CDR3 protein. The table records around 30,000 distinct CDR3 sequences, 9% to 15% of them present only once. The table lists this clonotype with many counts. Its matching antigen is unknown. There are 11 residues in the CDR3. Germline loops: CDR1 MNHEY, CDR2 SVGEGT. Trimming removed 10 bases at V and 2 bases at J, with 8 bases between. Study-level findings and limits: While HTLV-1-associated myelopathy showed the greatest TCR clonal expansion, multiple sclerosis showed the least, falling below healthy controls.

The source is a man aged 60 to 75 in good health. This chain uses TRBV6-2 or TRBV6-3 with TRBJ1-2; unclear D gene. The sample comprised PBMCs. The CDR3 DNA reads TGTGCCACCGGGAGCAACTATGGCTACACCTTC. Protein: CATGSNYGYTF.